This TCR beta chain is from a study of Ad26.COV2.S vaccination and SARS-CoV-2 variants. General study points: There was reportedly substantial breadth in spike-specific CD8+ and CD4+ T cell responses after vaccination.

Treatment reported: 15 to 20 received Ad26.COV2.S at low or high dose, single or two shots; 5 received placebo; per-sample allocation not given. Samples were taken on day 63 after the first vaccine or placebo injection. SARS-CoV-2 spike from the Wuhan strain was encoded by the vaccine, an Ad26 vector. The germline V and J ends were trimmed by 3 bases and 5 bases, with 13 bases remaining between them. Per the germline V gene, CDR1 is KGHSH and CDR2 is LQKENI. The CDR3 extends over 14 amino acids. The repertoire was sequenced with immunoSEQ multiplex PCR; TCRdb's copy has only in-frame clones and lacks some. Of roughly 500,000 clones in the sample, around 88% were seen once. As to this clone: Antigen unknown.

The chain joins TRBV18 to TRBJ1-1; D might be TRBD1 (6 bases). The input for sequencing was peripheral blood, taken in a trial of Ad26.COV2.S vaccine versus placebo. This clonotype was obtained from a person between 18 and 59 years old who received the Ad26.COV2.S COVID-19 vaccine or a placebo. CDR3 in amino acids: CASSPQGFLTEAFF. The CDR3 nucleotides read TGTGCCAGCTCACCGCAGGGGTTCTTGACTGAAGCTTTCTTT.